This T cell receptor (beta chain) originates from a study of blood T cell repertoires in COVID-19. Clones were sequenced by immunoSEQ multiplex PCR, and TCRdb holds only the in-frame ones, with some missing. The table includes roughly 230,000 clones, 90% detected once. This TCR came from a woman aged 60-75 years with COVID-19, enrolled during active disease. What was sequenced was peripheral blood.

The CDR3 region is CASSKGKGDQPQHF. CDR3 bases: TGTGCCAGTAGTAAGGGGAAGGGGGATCAGCCCCAGCATTTT. The chain couples TRBV19 to TRBJ1-5; tentatively, D is TRBD1 (6 bases). The CDR3 sequence is 14 residues long. V was pared by 4 bases and J by 5 bases, with 12 bases between. Germline V CDR1 and CDR2: LNHDA, SQIVND (reference sequence).